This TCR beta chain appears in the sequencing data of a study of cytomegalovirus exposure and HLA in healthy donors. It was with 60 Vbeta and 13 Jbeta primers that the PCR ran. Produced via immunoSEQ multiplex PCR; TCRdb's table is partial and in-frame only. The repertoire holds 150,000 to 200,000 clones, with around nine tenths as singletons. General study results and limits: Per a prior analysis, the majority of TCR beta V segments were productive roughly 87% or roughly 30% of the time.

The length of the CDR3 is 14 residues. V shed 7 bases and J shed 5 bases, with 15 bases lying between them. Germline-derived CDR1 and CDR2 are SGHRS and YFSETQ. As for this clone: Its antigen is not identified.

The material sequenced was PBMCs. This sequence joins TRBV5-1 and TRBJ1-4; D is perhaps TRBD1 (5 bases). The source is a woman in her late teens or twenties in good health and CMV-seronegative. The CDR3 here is CASRPGGRNEKLFF. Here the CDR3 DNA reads TGCGCCAGCCGCCCGGGGGGAAGAAATGAAAAACTGTTTTTT. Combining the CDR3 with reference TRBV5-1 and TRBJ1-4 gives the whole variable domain KAGVTQTPRYLIKTRGQQVTLSCSPISGHRSVSWYQQTPGQGLQFLFEYFSETQRNKGNFPGRFSGRQFSNSRSEMNVSTLELGDSALYLCASRPGGRNEKLFFGSGTQLSVL.